This T cell receptor (beta chain) was retrieved from a study of blood T cell repertoires in COVID-19. Study-level information: Samples taken during acute and convalescent COVID-19 were collected in the United States, Italy and Spain.

Libraries were prepared by immunoSEQ multiplex PCR; TCRdb keeps only in-frame clonotypes and omits some of them. This table holds about 35,000 clones, 85% to 90% found once. CDR1 is MNHEY and CDR2 is SVGAGI in the germline V gene. The V segment lost 3 bases and the J segment 3 bases; nucleotides outside the gene matches: 10. This CDR3 region has 16 residues. This sequence originates from a man at least 80 years old with active COVID-19. The specimen sequenced was peripheral blood. This chain links TRBV6-5 with TRBJ2-7; TRBD1 aligns across 8 bases. The CDR3 sequence: CASSYKHPDRGYEQYF. The CDR3 nucleotides read TGTGCCAGCAGTTATAAGCATCCCGACAGGGGCTACGAGCAGTACTTC.